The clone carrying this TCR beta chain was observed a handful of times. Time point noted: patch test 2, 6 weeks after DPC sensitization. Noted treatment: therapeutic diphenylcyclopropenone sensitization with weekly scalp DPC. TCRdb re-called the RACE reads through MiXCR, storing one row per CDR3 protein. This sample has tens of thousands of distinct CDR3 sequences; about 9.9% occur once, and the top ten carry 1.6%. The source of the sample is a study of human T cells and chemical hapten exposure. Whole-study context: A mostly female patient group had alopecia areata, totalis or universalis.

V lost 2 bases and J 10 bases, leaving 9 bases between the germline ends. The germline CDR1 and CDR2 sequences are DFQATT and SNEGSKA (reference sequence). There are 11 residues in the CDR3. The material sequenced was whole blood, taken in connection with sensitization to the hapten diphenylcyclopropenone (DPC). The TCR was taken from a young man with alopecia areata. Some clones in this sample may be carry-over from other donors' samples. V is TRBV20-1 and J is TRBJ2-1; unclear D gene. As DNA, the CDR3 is TGCAGTGCTAGATATATGAGGGAGCAGTTCTTC. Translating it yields CSARYMREQFF.